This passage covers 16 T cell receptor beta chains from one sample sequenced in a study of identical twins. TCRdb re-called the 5' RACE reads with MiXCR, one entry per CDR3 protein. The data show about 330,000 distinct CDR3 sequences, more than 9% seen once. The sample also formed part of further work on yellow fever vaccine responses in identical twins.

Material: CD8+ T cells sorted from blood. The origin of the receptors is a woman aged 18-30 years in good health.

CDR3 in DNA: TGCAGCGTTGCCGAAGGGGTGACTGAAGCTTTCTTT. As protein: CSVAEGVTEAFF. This rearrangement joins TRBV29-1 to TRBJ1-1, with D perhaps TRBD1 (5 bases). V was cut by 4 bases and J by 5 bases, with 11 bases left in between. Germline values: CDR1 SQVTM, CDR2 ANQGSEA. CDR3 size: 12 residues.

The table lists this clonotype with a few counts. The chain couples TRBV29-1 to TRBJ1-2, with TRBD1 identical over 8 bases. After removal of 6 bases from V and 4 bases from J, the junction contained 10 bases not matched to a gene. This CDR3 contains 14 residues. Looked up from germline, CDR1 is SQVTM and CDR2 is ANQGSEA. Written as DNA, the CDR3 is TGCAGCGTCACTCCGGGACAGGAGACCTATGGCTACACCTTC. Its protein product is CSVTPGQETYGYTF.

The chain employs TRBV6-2 or TRBV6-3 and TRBJ2-5; the D call may be TRBD1 or TRBD2 (5 bases each). The CDR3 runs to 12 residues. The V and J ends lost 8 bases and 5 bases respectively, with 12 bases between them. Looked up from germline, CDR1 is MNHEY and CDR2 is SVGEGT. The CDR3 bases are TGTGCCAGCGGTCGGGGCCCGGAGACCCAGTACTTC. It yields the protein CASGRGPETQYF.

This clonotype was recorded a few times. J is TRBJ1-5 and V is TRBV12-3 or TRBV12-4; D remains unclear. This CDR3 contains 17 residues. The germline V and J ends were trimmed by 5 bases and 0 bases, with 17 bases remaining between them. This chain's CDR3 is CASSHNRLGHSNQPQHF. The CDR3 nucleotides read TGTGCCAGCAGTCACAACCGCTTGGGCCATAGCAATCAGCCCCAGCATTTT.

This clonotype was seen only a few times. The chain carries TRBV15 and TRBJ2-2, with TRBD1 identical over 7 bases. The germline CDR1 and CDR2 sequences are LNHNV and YYDKDF (reference sequence). The CDR3 totals 14 residues. Trimming at V came to 2 bases and at J to 6 bases, leaving 3 bases not matched to a gene. This CDR3 is CATSRPTGPGELFF. Here the CDR3 DNA reads TGTGCCACCAGCAGACCGACAGGGCCCGGGGAGCTGTTTTTT.

This clonotype has only a few counts. The chain couples TRBV20-1 to TRBJ2-7, with TRBD2 identical over 7 bases. Looked up from germline, CDR1 is DFQATT and CDR2 is SNEGSKA (reference sequence). J gave up 3 bases and V 2 bases, and 4 bases lay outside the gene matches. This CDR3 contains 13 residues. The CDR3 DNA reads TGCAGTGCTAGACTAGCGGAGCACTACGAGCAGTACTTC. Its protein product is CSARLAEHYEQYF.

In this sample, this clonotype turned up a few times. V is TRBV5-1 and J is TRBJ2-1, with D perhaps TRBD1 (5 bases). CDR3 length: 13 residues. Trimming took off 4 bases at V and 9 bases at J, with 14 bases between the two ends. CDR1 SGHRS and CDR2 YFSETQ come from the germline V gene. The CDR3 nucleotides read TGCGCCAGCAGCCCGGACACGGCGACTGAGCAGTTCTTC. Its protein product is CASSPDTATEQFF.

Here the CDR3 reads CASSISGRAGDTQYF. CDR3 nucleotide sequence: TGTGCCAGCAGCATTAGCGGGAGGGCCGGAGATACGCAGTATTTT. The J gene is TRBJ2-3, the V gene TRBV14, with 11 bases fitting TRBD2. Trimming removed 5 bases from V and 5 bases from J; junction bases left unmatched: 6. The CDR3 loop spans 15 amino acids. Germline CDR1 SGHDN, CDR2 FVKESK. Filled out from reference TRBV14 and TRBJ2-3, the complete variable domain reads EAGVTQFPSHSVIEKGQTVTLRCDPISGHDNLYWYRRVMGKEIKFLLHFVKESKQDESGMPNNRFLAERTGGTYSTLKVQPAELEDSGVYFCASSISGRAGDTQYFGPGTRLTVL.

The V and J genes are TRBV6-5 and TRBJ2-1; D is possibly TRBD1 or TRBD2 (7 bases each). CDR1 MNHEY and CDR2 SVGAGI come from the germline V gene. The CDR3 totals 14 residues. Deletions cut 2 bases from V and 8 bases from J, with 13 bases between. The CDR3 nucleotides read TGTGCCAGCAGTTACAAACAGGGGAGGGATGAGCAGTTCTTC. This gives the protein CASSYKQGRDEQFF.

The chain recombines TRBV28 with TRBJ2-7, with D possibly TRBD2 on 5 matching bases. Trimming pared 1 base from V and 5 bases from J, leaving 9 bases between. CDR3 length: 13 amino acids. The germline CDR1 and CDR2 sequences are MDHEN and SYDVKM. Here the CDR3 reads CASSLSHGDEQYF. The CDR3 bases are TGTGCCAGCAGTTTATCCCACGGGGACGAGCAGTACTTC.

The gene calls are TRBV5-1 and TRBJ2-7; TRBD1 aligns across 9 bases. Trimming took 3 bases from V and 5 from J; bases not matched to a gene: 0. Germline V CDR1 and CDR2: SGHRS, YFSETQ. This CDR3 has 12 residues. The CDR3 loop reads CASSWTGDEQYF. In DNA form, the CDR3 reads TGCGCCAGCAGCTGGACAGGGGACGAGCAGTACTTC.

This clonotype occurred a few times. The chain carries TRBV7-9 and TRBJ2-7; D possibly corresponds to TRBD2 (7 bases). The CDR3 covers 15 residues. Germline loops: CDR1 SEHNR, CDR2 FQNEAQ (reference sequence). V was cut by 6 bases and J by 0 bases, with 15 bases left in between. In DNA form, the CDR3 reads TGTGCCAGCAGTGAGGGGGGGTCTAGCTCCTACGAGCAGTACTTC. Translated: CASSEGGSSSYEQYF.

A few counts support this clonotype. CDR3 sequence reads: CASCGFGFYQPQHF. The CDR3 bases are TGTGCCAGCTGCGGGTTCGGATTTTATCAGCCCCAGCATTTT. This chain joins TRBV28 and TRBJ1-5; D unresolved. Germline values: CDR1 MDHEN, CDR2 SYDVKM. The V and J ends lost 8 bases and 5 bases respectively, with 16 bases between them. There are 14 residues in the CDR3.

This clonotype appeared a few times. The rearrangement joins TRBV9 to TRBJ1-4, with 7 bases identical to TRBD1. The CDR3 totals 15 residues. With 3 bases clipped from V and 8 bases from J, the junction kept 10 bases outside the gene matches. CDR1 and CDR2 from the germline V gene are SGDLS and YYNGEE. Written as DNA, the CDR3 is TGTGCCAGCAGCGAAGCGACAGGGATAGGAGAAAAACTGTTTTTT. This codes for CASSEATGIGEKLFF.

This clonotype was picked up a small number of times. The chain couples TRBV7-6 to TRBJ2-2; 9 positions match TRBD2. V trimming: 5 bases; J trimming: 0 bases; junction bases outside the gene matches: 4. Germline V gene data show CDR1 as SGHVS and CDR2 as FNYEAQ. There are 16 residues in the CDR3. CDR3 sequence: CASSLLAGANTGELFF. The CDR3 DNA sequence: TGTGCCAGCAGCCTGTTAGCGGGAGCGAACACCGGGGAGCTGTTTTTT.

The J gene is TRBJ2-1, the V gene TRBV7-2, with unresolved D. Germline CDR1 is SGHTA and CDR2 is FQGNSA. Trimming stripped 0 bases from V and 0 bases from J, with 12 bases between. The CDR3 extends over 17 amino acids. The chain's CDR3 is CASSLARRPLSYNEQFF. CDR3 in DNA: TGTGCCAGCAGCTTAGCGCGTAGACCCCTCTCCTACAATGAGCAGTTCTTC.